This T cell receptor (beta chain) was recorded in a study of blood T cell repertoires in COVID-19. Study-wide context: The samples span acute and convalescent COVID-19 from the United States, Italy and Spain.

The germline V gene has CDR1 KGHSH and CDR2 LQKENI. The CDR3 consists of 11 residues. J lost 6 bases, V lost 8 bases, and 4 bases had no gene match. The table came from immunoSEQ multiplex PCR; TCRdb's copy has only in-frame clones and leaves some out. The sample has some 240,000 clones, around 80% seen once. This TCR came from a woman between 65 and 79 years old with acute or convalescent COVID-19. The chain uses TRBV18 and TRBJ2-7; TRBD2 matches 7 bases. Specimen: peripheral blood. For the CDR3, the DNA is TGTGCCAGCGTGGCTAGCGGCGAGCAGTACTTC. It encodes CASVASGEQYF. The full variable domain, with the rest looked up from reference TRBV18 and TRBJ2-7, is NAGVMQNPRHLVRRRGQEARLRCSPMKGHSHVYWYRQLPEEGLKFMVYLQKENIIDESGMPKERFSAEFPKEGPSILRIQQVVRGDSAAYFCASVASGEQYFGPGTRLTVT.